These 22 T cell receptor beta chains came from one sample sequenced in a study of T-cell reconstitution after alpha-beta-depleted transplantation in children. It was with unique molecular identifiers that the TCRbeta library was prepared. A single record per CDR3 protein comes from TCRdb applying MiXCR to the PCR reads. The profile covers 55,000 to 70,000 distinct CDR3 sequences, with 9.5% to 13% appearing a single time and about 12% taken by the ten largest. The sequences come from PBMCs, collected before TCRalphabeta/CD19-depleted stem cell transplant. Receptors originate from a boy younger than 18 with acute myeloid leukemia, due to receive a stem cell transplant.

This clonotype was seen at least ten times. The chain links TRBV6-2 or TRBV6-3 to TRBJ2-7; D remains ambiguous. CDR1 MNHEY and CDR2 SVGEGT come from the germline V gene. The CDR3 covers 12 residues. Trimming left V 6 bases short and J 5 bases short, with 11 bases between. CDR3 in DNA: TGTGCCAGCAGGGACCCCCCCCACGAGCAGTACGTC. Translating gives CASRDPPHEQYV.

This clonotype has at least ten counts. The rearrangement links TRBV27 to TRBJ2-3, with 7 bases matching TRBD1. V trimming: 8 bases; J trimming: 4 bases; junction bases outside the gene matches: 15. Germline V gene lookup returns CDR1 MNHEY and CDR2 SMNVEV (reference sequence). This CDR3 spans 16 amino acids. The CDR3 region has the DNA TGTGCCAGCCGCCGGTCCCTTGTAGGGGGCGCAGATACGCAGTATTTT. This translates into CASRRSLVGGADTQYF.

This chain uses TRBV10-3 with TRBJ1-1, with D hard to call. This CDR3 region has 17 residues. V was shortened by 3 bases and J by 0 bases, with 17 bases between the two germline ends. Germline V gives CDR1 ENHRY, CDR2 SYGVKD. The CDR3 here is CAISEPPLAGLNTEAFF. In DNA form, the CDR3 reads TGTGCCATCAGTGAACCTCCCTTGGCAGGACTGAACACTGAAGCTTTCTTT.

This clonotype was counted many times. The genes are TRBV20-1 and TRBJ2-5, with 8 bases that match TRBD2. The germline V gene encodes CDR1 DFQATT and CDR2 SNEGSKA (reference sequence). This CDR3 has 14 amino acids. J gave up 5 bases and V 1 base, and 6 bases lay outside the gene matches. Written as DNA, the CDR3 is TGCAGTGCTAGAGGACGGGGGGGCATGGAGACCCAGTACTTC. This encodes CSARGRGGMETQYF.

This clonotype has ten or more counts. The gene calls are TRBV7-2 and TRBJ2-1; 13 positions match TRBD2. The germline CDR1 and CDR2 sequences are SGHTA and FQGNSA. This CDR3 is 15 amino acids long. Trimming took 5 bases from V and 9 from J; bases not matched to a gene: 7. This CDR3 is CASSPGLAGESEQFF. The CDR3 nucleotides read TGTGCCAGCAGCCCCGGACTAGCGGGAGAGAGTGAGCAGTTCTTC.

The V call is TRBV4-1, the J call TRBJ1-5; a possible D gene is TRBD1 (5 bases). The CDR3 is 15 residues long. Germline loops: CDR1 MGHRA, CDR2 YSYEKL. Trimming pared 5 bases from V and 6 bases from J, leaving 17 bases between. CDR3 in DNA: TGCGCCAGCAGCTACGGCGTAGGGGTAGCTCAGCCCCAGCATTTT. Its translation: CASSYGVGVAQPQHF.

Many counts were recorded for this clonotype. The chain is built from TRBV5-6 and TRBJ2-7; TRBD1 might be the D (6 bases). V lost 0 bases to trimming and J lost 1 base, with 14 bases between them. This CDR3 region has 16 residues. Germline-derived CDR1 and CDR2 are SGHDT and YYEEEE. CDR3 in amino acids: CASSLEGTRRSYEQYF. In DNA, the CDR3 is TGTGCCAGCAGCTTGGAAGGGACAAGACGGTCCTACGAGCAGTACTTC.

The chain joins TRBV5-4 to TRBJ2-7; 13 bases fit TRBD2. The CDR3 is made up of 16 amino acids. V shed 0 bases, J shed 1 base, and the junction held 1 base outside the gene matches. The germline V gene has CDR1 SGHNT and CDR2 YYREEE (reference sequence). CDR3 DNA sequence: TGTGCCAGCAGCTTGGGACTAGCGGGGGGTTCCTACGAGCAGTACGTC. Its translation: CASSLGLAGGSYEQYV.

This clonotype was seen ten or more times. V usage is TRBV5-1 and J usage is TRBJ2-1; 9 positions match TRBD2. In germline, CDR1 is SGHRS, CDR2 YFSETQ. With V trimmed by 2 bases and J by 5 bases, 5 bases remained unmatched. This CDR3 contains 15 residues. CDR3 protein: CASSFSGRTDNEQFF. CDR3 bases: TGCGCCAGCAGCTTTAGCGGGAGAACGGACAATGAGCAGTTCTTC. The full variable domain, its missing parts supplied by reference TRBV5-1 and TRBJ2-1, is KAGVTQTPRYLIKTRGQQVTLSCSPISGHRSVSWYQQTPGQGLQFLFEYFSETQRNKGNFPGRFSGRQFSNSRSEMNVSTLELGDSALYLCASSFSGRTDNEQFFGPGTRLTVL.

This clonotype was found many times. The V call is TRBV24-1, the J call TRBJ2-5; 7 bases are a match to TRBD2. The germline CDR1 and CDR2 sequences are KGHDR and SFDVKD. Unmatched junction bases numbered 10, after V lost 5 bases and J lost 5 bases. The CDR3 is 15 residues long. The CDR3 is CATSGVGLGEETQYF. CDR3 DNA sequence: TGTGCCACCAGTGGCGTCGGACTAGGTGAGGAGACCCAGTACTTC.

The chain combines TRBV6-1 with TRBJ1-5; the match to TRBD1 covers 7 bases. J lost 4 bases, V lost 6 bases, and 9 bases had no gene match. Germline-derived CDR1 and CDR2 are MNHNS and SASEGT. The CDR3 covers 15 residues. In DNA form, the CDR3 reads TGTGCCAGCAGACAGGGGAGTTTGGGGAATCAGCCCCAGCATTTT. Translated, it gives CASRQGSLGNQPQHF.

The CDR3 DNA sequence: TGTGCCATCCGAGGAGGCCAGGGCGCGAGTCAGCCCCAGCATTTT. Translated, it gives CAIRGGQGASQPQHF. The chain couples TRBV10-3 to TRBJ1-5; the D gene is possibly TRBD1 (5 bases). From germline, CDR1 is ENHRY and CDR2 SYGVKD. The CDR3 extends over 15 amino acids. Deletions cut 8 bases from V and 6 bases from J, with 20 bases between.

This clonotype appeared many times. The chain uses TRBV3-1 and TRBJ2-7; tentatively, D is TRBD1 or TRBD2 (6 bases each). Trimming shortened V by 1 base and J by 13 bases, and 17 bases separated the two germline ends. CDR3 length: 13 residues. CDR1 LGHDT and CDR2 YNNKEL come from the germline V gene (reference sequence). The DNA of the CDR3 is TGTGCCAGCAGCCAAGTAACCGTACGGGGGCACTACTTC. It codes for CASSQVTVRGHYF.

This clonotype was recorded at least ten times. The J gene is TRBJ2-5, the V gene TRBV2; TRBD2 matches 7 bases. Germline CDR1 reads SNHLY; CDR2 reads FYNNEI. V gave up 2 bases and J gave up 1 base; unmatched junction bases: 7. This CDR3 contains 16 residues. The CDR3: CASSERASGRQETQYF. CDR3 bases: TGTGCCAGCAGTGAAAGGGCTAGCGGCCGCCAAGAGACCCAGTACTTC.

The sample holds many counts of this clonotype. The chain carries TRBV5-1 and TRBJ2-2; 8 nucleotides align to TRBD1. The length of the CDR3 is 16 residues. The junction had 11 bases not matched to a gene; V was cut back by 6 bases and J by 4 bases. Germline CDR1 and CDR2: SGHRS and YFSETQ. For the CDR3, the DNA is TGCGCCAGCATCGCCGCGACAGGGGTGGGCACCGGGGAGCTGTTTTTT. Protein sequence: CASIAATGVGTGELFF.

In this sample, this clonotype turned up a few times. The J gene is TRBJ1-5, the V gene TRBV12-3 or TRBV12-4; TRBD1 aligns across 7 bases. This CDR3 has 17 residues. V lost 6 bases, J lost 1 base, and 12 bases stayed unmatched. The CDR3 bases are TGTGCCAGCAGCCACAACCTAGGGGGCGGGAGCAATCAGCCCCAGCATTTT. It encodes CASSHNLGGGSNQPQHF.

This clonotype was observed at least ten times. This rearrangement joins TRBV27 to TRBJ2-4; 9 nucleotides line up with TRBD1. Trimming removed 5 bases from V and 7 bases from J; junction bases left unmatched: 6. This CDR3 spans 14 amino acids. CDR1 MNHEY and CDR2 SMNVEV come from the germline V gene (reference sequence). The CDR3 sequence: CASSDGTGPNIQYF. For the CDR3, the DNA is TGTGCCAGCAGTGACGGGACAGGGCCGAACATTCAGTACTTC.

This clonotype showed up many times. The chain joins TRBV4-1 to TRBJ2-1; D not resolved. Looked up from germline, CDR1 is MGHRA and CDR2 is YSYEKL. There are 13 residues in the CDR3. The V end lost 2 bases, the J end lost 5 bases, and 7 bases lay between the germline ends. The CDR3 region has the DNA TGCGCCAGCAGCCAAATGCTAGACAATGAGCAGTTCTTC. Amino acids: CASSQMLDNEQFF.

This clonotype was detected many times. The chain employs TRBV5-5 and TRBJ2-1, with D perhaps TRBD1 or TRBD2 (6 bases each). V was shortened by 2 bases and J by 9 bases, with 18 bases between the two germline ends. The CDR3 contains 15 residues. CDR1 SGHKS and CDR2 YYEKEE come from the germline V gene (reference sequence). The CDR3 sequence: CASSFGRGRGGEQFF. The CDR3 DNA reads TGTGCCAGCAGCTTTGGTCGGGGGCGCGGAGGTGAGCAGTTCTTC.

This clonotype has at least ten counts. The junction shows a germline mismatch at one end, possibly a read error. V usage is TRBV10-1 and J usage is TRBJ1-4; D may be TRBD1 (5 bases). Per germline, CDR1 WNHNN and CDR2 SYGVQD (reference sequence). This CDR3 contains 13 residues. The CDR3 reads CASSELNLGPRRF. The DNA of the CDR3 is TGCGCCAGCAGTGAATTAAACTTGGGACCCCGGCGTTTT.

This clonotype has at least ten counts. The chain couples TRBV9 to TRBJ1-2; D remains unclear. The V gene lost 0 bases and the J gene lost 7 bases, with 10 bases spanning the gap. This CDR3 contains 13 residues. Germline V gene lookup returns CDR1 SGDLS and CDR2 YYNGEE. The CDR3 nucleotides are TGTGCCAGCAGCGTAGAGGCCGGGTTTGGCTACACCTTC. Protein product: CASSVEAGFGYTF.

This clonotype was observed many times. This rearrangement joins TRBV20-1 to TRBJ1-1; no reliable D call. Trimming removed 0 bases from V and 5 bases from J, with 22 bases in between. CDR1 and CDR2 from the germline V gene are DFQATT and SNEGSKA (reference sequence). The CDR3 is 17 amino acids. The CDR3 DNA is TGCAGTGCTAGAGACTCTGTTAGTCGTCGATTGGATACTGAAGCTTTCTTT. Translation gives CSARDSVSRRLDTEAFF.